These T cell receptor beta chains were read from a single sample in a study of T cells in Graves' hyperthyroidism and ophthalmopathy. One entry per CDR3 protein results from TCRdb running MiXCR on the multiplex PCR reads. The sample holds about 250,000 distinct CDR3 sequences, around 20% seen once. The specimen sequenced was blood. Receptors originate from a man aged 25 to 40 with Graves' ophthalmopathy. Both conserved end residues are part of each CDR3. A D gene is named only where the DNA matches it firmly. Some rows mark clone size as missing; the rest say once, few, many or name a class of expanded clone.

d_call clone_size j_call v_call cdr3_nt cdr3_aa
- - TRBJ2-7 TRBV2 TGTGCCAGCACCAAAAGAAGCCTTGCCTACGAGCAGTACTTC CASTKRSLAYEQYF
- many TRBJ2-3 TRBV5-1 TGCGCCAGCAGCAGTGGGAGAACGGGGGATACGCAGTATTTT CASSSGRTGDTQYF
TRBD1 few TRBJ2-2 TRBV7-9 TGTGCCAGCAGCCTACGGACAGGGGGCATCGGGGAGCTGTTTTTT CASSLRTGGIGELFF
- few TRBJ1-4 TRBV29-1 TGCAGCGCCAGCCTCCCGCCAGATAATGAAAAACTGTTTTTT CSASLPPDNEKLFF
- few TRBJ1-2 TRBV11-3 TGTGCCAGCAGCCGTGCGGGGGCGGGATATGGCTACACCTTC CASSRAGAGYGYTF
- few TRBJ2-7 TRBV6-1 TGTGCCAGCAGTTCTAGACTACTCTCCTACGAGCAGTACTTC CASSSRLLSYEQYF
- many TRBJ2-1 TRBV5-6 TGTGCCAGCACCCAGGTAGCACGAACCTACAATGAGCAGTTCTTC CASTQVARTYNEQFF
- - TRBJ1-5 TRBV6-1 TGTGCCAGCAGACCCACGGGAAGGTTCGGGGGAAATCAGCCCCAGCATTTT CASRPTGRFGGNQPQHF
- few TRBJ2-7 TRBV2 TGTGCCGGTCGGGGCACAAGCACCTACGAGCAGTACTTC CAGRGTSTYEQYF
- - TRBJ1-5 TRBV19 TGTGCCAGTAGTATGGAAGGGGAGAGCAATCAGCCCCAGCATTTT CASSMEGESNQPQHF
TRBD2 - TRBJ2-7 TRBV20-1 TGCAGTGCCAAGACCAGCGGGAGGAACAACTACGAGCAGTACTTC CSAKTSGRNNYEQYF
- few TRBJ1-2 TRBV5-1 TGCGCCAGCAGCCCTAGGGGGGAGGACCTCCGTCATGGCTACACCTTC CASSPRGEDLRHGYTF
- - TRBJ1-3 TRBV27 TGTGCCAGCAGTTTAAACAGTGGCTCTGGAAACACCATATATTTT CASSLNSGSGNTIYF
TRBD1 few TRBJ2-7 TRBV10-3 TGTGCCATCAGCCAGACAGGGACCAGTTACGAGCAGTACTTC CAISQTGTSYEQYF
TRBD1 - TRBJ1-1 TRBV28 TGTGCCAGCAGGAGCGGGACAGGGGCTAAGGAAGCTTTCTTT CASRSGTGAKEAFF
- - TRBJ2-7 TRBV11-2 TGTGCCAGCAGCCCCGTAGGCCACGAGCAGTACTTC CASSPVGHEQYF
- - TRBJ2-1 TRBV20-1 TGCAGTGCTAGAGAGGGCAGACCCCAAGAGACCCAGTTCTTC CSAREGRPQETQFF
TRBD2 - TRBJ2-1 TRBV5-1 TGCGCCAGCAGCAGCGGACTAGCGGGAGTAGATGAGCAGTTCTTC CASSSGLAGVDEQFF
- few TRBJ2-1 TRBV3-1 TGTGCCAGCAGGGTCGAGTGGAGCTCCTACAATGAGCAGTTCTTC CASRVEWSSYNEQFF
TRBD1 few TRBJ1-1 TRBV6-1 TGTGCCTCCAGGGACAGGGCGATTCAGGGTGAAGCTTTCTTT CASRDRAIQGEAFF
- few TRBJ2-7 TRBV5-1 TGCGCCAGCAGCCGAGGACTGATCGCAGGCTACGAGCAGTACTTC CASSRGLIAGYEQYF
- few TRBJ1-4 TRBV28 TGTGCCAGCGGGGGTGAAAAACTGTTTTTT CASGGEKLFF
- few TRBJ2-3 TRBV7-9 TGTGCCAGCAGTATCTTAGTTACAGATACGCAGTATTTT CASSILVTDTQYF
- few TRBJ2-7 TRBV27 TGTGCCAGCAAAACCGGCGGAAGTGACGAGCAGTACTTC CASKTGGSDEQYF
- many TRBJ2-1 TRBV3-1 TGTGCCAGCAGCCAAGAAGCGGAGGGTCTTAGGGATGAGCAGTTCTTC CASSQEAEGLRDEQFF
- few TRBJ2-1 TRBV7-6 TGTGCCAGCAGCTTGGGGTCGGCGGTACACTCCTACAATGAGCAGTTCTTC CASSLGSAVHSYNEQFF
- - TRBJ2-1 TRBV7-9 TGTGCCAGCAGTGCTGGGACCTACAATGGGCAGTTCTTC CASSAGTYNGQFF
- - TRBJ1-1 TRBV19 TGTGCCAGTAGTATACCCGGGTTCACTGAAGCTTTCTTT CASSIPGFTEAFF
TRBD1 few TRBJ1-5 TRBV20-1 TGCAGTGCTAGAGATAACGGACAGGGGGTCGGCAATCAGCCCCAGCATTTT CSARDNGQGVGNQPQHF
TRBD2 - TRBJ2-6 TRBV7-2 TGTGCCAGCAGCTTACTCGCTAGCGGGCCTTCCTCTGGGGCCAACGTCCTGACTTTC CASSLLASGPSSGANVLTF
- many TRBJ1-2 TRBV7-2 TGTGCCAGCAGCTTAGACTTTGAGGTCTTCTATGGCTACACCTTC CASSLDFEVFYGYTF
TRBD1 many TRBJ2-7 TRBV2 TGTGCCAGCAGGGTACAGGGGGCGGGCGAGCAGTACTTC CASRVQGAGEQYF
- many TRBJ1-1 TRBV18 TGTGCCAGCTCACCAGTGGACCGGGCGAACACTGAAGCTTTCTTT CASSPVDRANTEAFF
- many TRBJ1-1 TRBV12-3/TRBV12-4 TGTGCCAGCAGTTTGGTCCGTGGGGGTAGGACTGAAGCTTTCTTT CASSLVRGGRTEAFF
- - TRBJ1-2 TRBV30 TGTGCCTGGAGTGTAGCCAATGGCTACACCTTC CAWSVANGYTF
- - TRBJ2-7 TRBV19 TGTGCCAGTAGTAACGAGCTTGGTGGCCGGCCTCTAGAGCAGTACTTC CASSNELGGRPLEQYF
TRBD1 few TRBJ1-4 TRBV5-1 TGCGCCAGCAAAGCAGGGGGTGTTTCTAATGAAAAACTGTTTTTT CASKAGGVSNEKLFF
TRBD2 - TRBJ2-1 TRBV6-1 TGTGCCAGCAGTTCCGGACTAGCGGGAGGGCGGTCGAATGAGCAGTTCTTC CASSSGLAGGRSNEQFF
TRBD2 many TRBJ2-5 TRBV18 TGTGCCAGCTCACCATGGGAGGGGCATCGAGAGACCCAGTACTTC CASSPWEGHRETQYF
- - TRBJ1-5 TRBV6-2/TRBV6-3 TGTGCCAGCAGTCTAGGACTTAGCAATCAGCCCCAGCATTTT CASSLGLSNQPQHF
TRBD2 many TRBJ2-1 TRBV20-1 TGCAGTGCTAGACTAGCGGGAGTTTCTGAGCAGTTCTTC CSARLAGVSEQFF
- few TRBJ2-7 TRBV6-1 TGTGCCAGCAGTCACTACTTACACAGCCCCCTCTCCTACGAGCAGTACTTC CASSHYLHSPLSYEQYF
TRBD2 many TRBJ2-7 TRBV11-2 TGTGCCAGCAGTTTCGAACTAGCGGGAGGTACCTACGAGCAGTACTTC CASSFELAGGTYEQYF